This T cell receptor beta chain emerged from a study of OX40 agonist ivuxolimab in advanced cancers. Germline values: CDR1 MNHEY, CDR2 SVGAGI. CDR3 length: 14 amino acids. Trimming stripped 5 bases from V and 1 base from J, with 12 bases between. In regard to this clone: No antigen is known for it.

Overall study results and limits: Antigen targets of the expanded peripheral T cells went undetermined.

Method: immunoSEQ multiplex PCR; TCRdb's copy keeps in-frame clones and lacks some. This table holds fewer than 35,000 clones, just under 90% found once. The input for sequencing was CD4+ or CD8+ T cells sorted from blood, taken in a trial of the OX40 agonist ivuxolimab. This rearrangement joins TRBV6-5 to TRBJ2-7; the D is unclear. The source of this sequence is an adult with an advanced solid tumor such as melanoma, head and neck, liver or kidney cancer. CDR3: CASSPVGVSYEQYF. The CDR3 DNA reads as TGTGCCAGCAGTCCCGTAGGAGTTTCCTACGAGCAGTACTTC.